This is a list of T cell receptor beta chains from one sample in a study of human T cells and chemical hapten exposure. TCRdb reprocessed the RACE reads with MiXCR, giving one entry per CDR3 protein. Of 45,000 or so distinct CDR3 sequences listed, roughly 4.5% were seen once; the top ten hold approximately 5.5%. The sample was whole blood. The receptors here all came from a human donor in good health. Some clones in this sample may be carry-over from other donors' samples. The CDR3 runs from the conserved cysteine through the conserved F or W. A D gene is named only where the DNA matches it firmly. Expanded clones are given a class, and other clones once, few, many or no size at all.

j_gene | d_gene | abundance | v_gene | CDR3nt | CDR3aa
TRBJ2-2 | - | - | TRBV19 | TGTGCCAGTAGTATAGCGGGAGTTGGCACCGGGGAGCTGTTTTTT | CASSIAGVGTGELFF
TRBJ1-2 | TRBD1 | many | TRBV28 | TGTGCCAGCAGTTCGACAGGGAATAACTATGGCTACACCTTC | CASSSTGNNYGYTF
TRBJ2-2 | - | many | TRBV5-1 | TGCGCCAGCAACGCGGGACCCACCGGGGAGCTGTTTTTT | CASNAGPTGELFF
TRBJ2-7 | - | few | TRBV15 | TGTGCCACCAGCAGAGATGAAGGGGACGAGCAGTACTTC | CATSRDEGDEQYF
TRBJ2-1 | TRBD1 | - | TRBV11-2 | TGTGCCAGCAGCTCGGCCCGCAGGGGGCATGAGCAGTTCTTC | CASSSARRGHEQFF
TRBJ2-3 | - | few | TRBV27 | TGTGCCAGCAGTTTAACTAGCCGCAACACAGATACGCAGTATTTT | CASSLTSRNTDTQYF
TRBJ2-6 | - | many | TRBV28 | TGTGCCAGCGGGGGAACCGGGGCCAACGTCCTGACTTTC | CASGGTGANVLTF
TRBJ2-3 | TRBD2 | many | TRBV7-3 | TGTGCCAGCAGCCCTAGCAGGCGGGAGAACACAGATACGCAGTATTTT | CASSPSRRENTDTQYF
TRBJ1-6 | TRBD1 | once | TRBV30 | TGTGCCTGGACCGGGACAGACAATTCACCCCTCCACTTT | CAWTGTDNSPLHF
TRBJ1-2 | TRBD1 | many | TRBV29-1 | TGCAGCGCCCCCGACAGGGGAACGCCGAACTATGGCTACACCTTC | CSAPDRGTPNYGYTF
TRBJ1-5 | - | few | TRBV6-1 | TGTGCCAGCAGAAGAACGGGGACCCTCTGGGATCAGCCCCAGCATTTT | CASRRTGTLWDQPQHF
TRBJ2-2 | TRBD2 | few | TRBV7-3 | TGTGCCAGCAGCTTACAGGGTAGCGGGGGCGGGGAGCTGTTTTTT | CASSLQGSGGGELFF
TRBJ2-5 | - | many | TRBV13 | TGTGCCAGCAGCTTATTCCAGCGGTTCCAAGAGACCCAGTACTTC | CASSLFQRFQETQYF
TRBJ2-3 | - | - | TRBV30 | TGTGCCTGGAGTCACGGACCGAGCACAGATACGCAGTATTTT | CAWSHGPSTDTQYF
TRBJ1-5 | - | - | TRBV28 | TGTGCCAGCAGTTTACCTTATAGCAATCAGCCCCAGCATTTT | CASSLPYSNQPQHF
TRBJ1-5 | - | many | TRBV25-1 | TGTGCCAGCAGTGGGTTCGGGGGCGGGGGCAATCAGCCCCAGCATTTT | CASSGFGGGGNQPQHF
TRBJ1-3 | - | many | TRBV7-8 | TGTGCCAGCAGCTTAGCGTGGGGGCGCTCTGGAAACACCATATATTTT | CASSLAWGRSGNTIYF
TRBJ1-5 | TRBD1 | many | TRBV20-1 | TGCAGTGCTGGAGGGACAGGGGGCGAAGGAGCCCAGCATTTT | CSAGGTGGEGAQHF
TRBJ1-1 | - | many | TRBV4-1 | TGCGCCAGCAGCCAATTACTCATGAACACTGAAGCTTTCTTT | CASSQLLMNTEAFF
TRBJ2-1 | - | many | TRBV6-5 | TGTGCCAGCAGGGAGCGGAGCTCCTACAATGAGCAGTTCTTC | CASRERSSYNEQFF
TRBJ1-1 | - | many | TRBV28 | TGTGCCAGCAGCCGTTTGGGGGGCACTGAAGCTTTCTTT | CASSRLGGTEAFF
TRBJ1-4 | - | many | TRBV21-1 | TGTGCCAGCAGCAGTCGACAGGGGCATAATGAAAAACTGTTTTTT | CASSSRQGHNEKLFF
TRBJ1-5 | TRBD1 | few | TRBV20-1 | TGCAGTGCTAGAGATGGAACAGGGGGCTCCTTACTTAGCAATCAGCCCCAGCATTTT | CSARDGTGGSLLSNQPQHF
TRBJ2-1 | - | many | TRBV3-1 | TGTGCCAGCAGCCAAGACCGAGACGACTACAATGAGCAGTTCTTC | CASSQDRDDYNEQFF
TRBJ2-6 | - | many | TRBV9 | TGTGCCAGCAGCATCGTCTCTGGGGCCAACGTCCTGACTTTC | CASSIVSGANVLTF
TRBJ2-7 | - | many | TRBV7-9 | TGTGCCAGCAGCCTAATAGCAGACGAGCAGTACTTC | CASSLIADEQYF
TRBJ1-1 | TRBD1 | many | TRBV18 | TGTGCCAGCTCACTAGGACAGGGGGCGACTGAAGCTTTCTTT | CASSLGQGATEAFF
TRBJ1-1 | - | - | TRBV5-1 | TGCGCCAGCAGCTCCAATACCGGCGGGGCCACTGAAGCTTTCTTT | CASSSNTGGATEAFF
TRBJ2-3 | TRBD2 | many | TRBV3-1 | TGTGCCAGCAGCTCGCGAGCGGGAGATAAAGATACGCAGTATTTT | CASSSRAGDKDTQYF
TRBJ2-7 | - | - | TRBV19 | TGTGCCAGTAGGGGGGGGCGGGACCGGACCTACGAGCAGTACTTC | CASRGGRDRTYEQYF
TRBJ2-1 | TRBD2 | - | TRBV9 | TGTGCCAGCAGCCGTACGGGGGGGGAAAATGAGCAGTTCTTC | CASSRTGGENEQFF
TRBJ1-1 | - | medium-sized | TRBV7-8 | TGTGCCAGCAGCTCCCTGGGGGGGGACACTGAAGCTTTCTTT | CASSSLGGDTEAFF
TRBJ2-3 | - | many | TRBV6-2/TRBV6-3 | TGTGCCAGCAGTTACATCTCCAGCACAGATACGCAGTATTTT | CASSYISSTDTQYF
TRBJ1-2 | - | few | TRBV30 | TGTGCCTGGAGTGTACAACAGCTCTATGGCTACACCTTC | CAWSVQQLYGYTF
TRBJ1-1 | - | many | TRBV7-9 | TGTGCCAGCAGCTTCAGCAGCGAGAACACTGAAGCTTTCTTT | CASSFSSENTEAFF
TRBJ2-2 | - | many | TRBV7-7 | TGTGCTAGCAGCTTAACTAGCCTGAAGTTAATGGCCGGGGAGCTGTTTTTT | CASSLTSLKLMAGELFF
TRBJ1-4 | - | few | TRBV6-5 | TGTGCCAGCAGGGGGGGACCCGCAACTAATGAAAAACTGTTTTTT | CASRGGPATNEKLFF
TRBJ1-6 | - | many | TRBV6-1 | TGTGCCAGTCTCGGCTCCTATAATTCACCCCTCCACTTT | CASLGSYNSPLHF
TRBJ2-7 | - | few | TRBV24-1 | TGTGCCACCAGTGATTTCAAGGCAGGGGACGAGCAGTACTTC | CATSDFKAGDEQYF
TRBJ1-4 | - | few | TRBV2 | TGTGCCAGCAGTCGGGACTCAGGTGCAACTAATGAAAAACTGTTTTTT | CASSRDSGATNEKLFF
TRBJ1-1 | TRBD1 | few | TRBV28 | TGTGCCAGCAGACCCAAGACAGGGGGTAACACTGAAGCTTTCTTT | CASRPKTGGNTEAFF
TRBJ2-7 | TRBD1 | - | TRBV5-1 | TGCGCCAGCAGCCCCGTCGGGACAGGGGGCGCCGAGCAGTACTTC | CASSPVGTGGAEQYF
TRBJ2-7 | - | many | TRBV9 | TGTGCCAGCAGCGTTGAGGGCTACGAGCAGTACTTC | CASSVEGYEQYF